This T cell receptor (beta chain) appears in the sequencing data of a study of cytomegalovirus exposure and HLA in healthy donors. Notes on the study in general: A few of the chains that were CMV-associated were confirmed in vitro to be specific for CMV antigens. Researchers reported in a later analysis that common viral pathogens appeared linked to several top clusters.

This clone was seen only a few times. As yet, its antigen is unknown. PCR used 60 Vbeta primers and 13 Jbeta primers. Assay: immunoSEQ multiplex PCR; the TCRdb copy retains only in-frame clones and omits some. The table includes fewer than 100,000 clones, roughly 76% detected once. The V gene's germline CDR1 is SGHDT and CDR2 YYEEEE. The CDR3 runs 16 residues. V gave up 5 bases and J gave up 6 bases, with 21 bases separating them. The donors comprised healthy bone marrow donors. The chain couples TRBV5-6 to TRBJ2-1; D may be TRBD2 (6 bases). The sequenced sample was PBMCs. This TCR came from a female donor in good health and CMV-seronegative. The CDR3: CASRQLGPLEGNEQFF. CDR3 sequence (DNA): TGTGCCAGCAGACAATTAGGGCCTTTGGAGGGCAATGAGCAGTTCTTC.